The 19 T cell receptor beta chains below all came from one sample that was sequenced in a study of T-cell memory formation after mild COVID-19. TCRdb analysed the 5' RACE reads with MiXCR anew, one entry per CDR3 protein. The sample lists 250,000 to 350,000 distinct CDR3 sequences; about a sixth were seen once. The sequenced sample was PBMCs or a T cell subset sorted from them (not recorded which). The receptors come from a man in his late teens or twenties who had mild COVID-19 (a few samples of this study predate the infection). Cell type and time point are not known.

This clonotype was seen many times. The V and J genes are TRBV7-6 and TRBJ1-1; weak D call: TRBD1 (6 bases). This CDR3 comprises 13 residues. The V gene's germline CDR1 is SGHVS and CDR2 FNYEAQ. Trimming left V 5 bases short and J 1 base short, with 8 bases between. For the CDR3, the DNA is TGTGCCAGCAGCCGGGGACAGAACACTGAAGCTTTCTTT. Translated: CASSRGQNTEAFF.

This chain uses TRBV15 with TRBJ1-1; perhaps TRBD1 as D (5 bases). Trimming left V 3 bases short and J 1 base short, with 21 bases between. CDR3 size: 18 residues. Germline-derived CDR1 and CDR2 are LNHNV and YYDKDF (reference sequence). The CDR3: CATSRKPGVGEENTEAFF. The CDR3 DNA reads as TGTGCCACCAGCAGGAAGCCTGGGGTAGGGGAGGAGAACACTGAAGCTTTCTTT.

The chain employs TRBV6-2 or TRBV6-3 and TRBJ2-2; D may be TRBD1 (6 bases). This CDR3 spans 13 amino acids. Trimming shortened V by 6 bases and J by 5 bases, and 10 bases separated the two germline ends. CDR1 and CDR2 (germline): MNHEY, SVGEGT. The CDR3 spells CASRQGKTGELFF. For the CDR3, the DNA is TGTGCCAGCAGACAGGGAAAAACCGGGGAGCTGTTTTTT.

There are many counts of this clonotype. The gene calls are TRBV18 and TRBJ2-5; D is perhaps TRBD2 (5 bases). Trimming removed 6 bases at V and 3 bases at J, with 11 bases between. Per germline, CDR1 KGHSH and CDR2 LQKENI. This CDR3 is built from 13 residues. In DNA form, the CDR3 reads TGTGCCAGCTCCCGGGGAGTTGAAGAGACCCAGTACTTC. Protein product: CASSRGVEETQYF.

This clonotype showed up just a few times. This chain links TRBV11-2 with TRBJ2-5; D remains ambiguous. Germline CDR1 SGHAT, CDR2 FQNNGV. The CDR3 loop spans 14 amino acids. V was trimmed by 2 bases and J by 1 base, leaving 8 bases between them. The CDR3 nucleotides read TGTGCCAGCAGCTTAATGAGATCCCAAGAGACCCAGTACTTC. As protein: CASSLMRSQETQYF.

This clonotype was counted between two and nine times. The V call is TRBV28, the J call TRBJ2-6, with D unresolved. Germline assignment: CDR1 MDHEN and CDR2 SYDVKM. V lost 5 bases and J 0 bases, leaving 5 bases between the germline ends. This CDR3 contains 14 residues. The CDR3 DNA sequence: TGTGCCAGCAGTGCCATCTCTGGGGCCAACGTCCTGACTTTC. Encoded protein: CASSAISGANVLTF.

This clonotype was detected a few times. V gene TRBV7-3 combines with J gene TRBJ2-1, with a possible D match to TRBD2 (6 bases). The CDR3 length is 16 residues. CDR1 and CDR2 (germline): SGHTA, FQGTGA. Trimming cost V 4 bases and J 1 base, with 14 bases left between them. CDR3 DNA: TGTGCCAGCAGCTCCGCGGGACTTCGATCCTACAATGAGCAGTTCTTC. It encodes CASSSAGLRSYNEQFF. Variable domain in full (rest from reference TRBV7-3 and TRBJ2-1): GAGVSQTPSNKVTEKGKYVELRCDPISGHTALYWYRQSLGQGPEFLIYFQGTGAADDSGLPNDRFFAVRPEGSVSTLKIQRTERGDSAVYLCASSSAGLRSYNEQFFGPGTRLTVL.

The CDR3 is CASSPPGSRVTQYF. CDR3 DNA sequence: TGTGCCAGCAGCCCCCCTGGGAGCAGGGTGACCCAGTACTTC. The V and J genes are TRBV3-1 and TRBJ2-5; D is tentatively TRBD1 or TRBD2 (5 bases each). With 4 bases removed from V and 7 bases from J, the gap between germline ends came to 16 bases. This CDR3 comprises 14 residues. Germline lookup yields CDR1 LGHDT and CDR2 YNNKEL (reference sequence).

V usage is TRBV9 and J usage is TRBJ2-1; D is ambiguous. V was clipped by 4 bases and J by 4 bases, with 15 bases between them. This CDR3 is built from 15 residues. CDR1 is SGDLS, CDR2 YYNGEE, per germline. The CDR3 protein is CASSPRVAGYNEQFF. As DNA, the CDR3 is TGTGCCAGCAGCCCTAGAGTGGCCGGTTACAATGAGCAGTTCTTC.

The chain recombines TRBV20-1 with TRBJ2-3; no clear D. Trimming stripped 1 base from V and 1 base from J, with 9 bases between. The CDR3 spans 14 residues. The germline gives CDR1 DFQATT, CDR2 SNEGSKA (reference sequence). This CDR3 reads CSARALRGTDTQYF. CDR3 in DNA: TGCAGTGCTAGAGCATTACGGGGCACAGATACGCAGTATTTT.

This clonotype turned up a few times. The V gene is TRBV6-5, the J gene TRBJ1-1; no firm D call. Germline lookup yields CDR1 MNHEY and CDR2 SVGAGI. CDR3 size: 13 residues. The V end was cut by 5 bases, the J end by 1 base, with 8 bases between. The CDR3 DNA is TGTGCCAGCAGTACGCGTGGGAACACTGAAGCTTTCTTT. Protein product: CASSTRGNTEAFF.

CDR3 amino acids: CASSQEGQGGPVRFITPFTDTQYF. The CDR3 DNA sequence: TGTGCCAGCAGCCAAGAGGGACAGGGGGGTCCGGTCCGGTTTATCACGCCTTTCACAGATACGCAGTATTTT. The rearrangement uses TRBV3-1 and TRBJ2-3; 11 nucleotides align to TRBD1. This CDR3 has 24 residues. J gave up 2 bases and V 0 bases, and 25 bases lay outside the gene matches. The germline V gene encodes CDR1 LGHDT and CDR2 YNNKEL (reference sequence).

There are many counts of this clonotype. The V gene is TRBV7-2, the J gene TRBJ2-3; D is unresolved. Trimming removed 1 base at V and 2 bases at J, with 7 bases between. CDR3 size: 14 residues. Germline V gene lookup returns CDR1 SGHTA and CDR2 FQGNSA. CDR3 sequence (DNA): TGTGCCAGCAGCTTAGAGAGAACCACAGATACGCAGTATTTT. This encodes CASSLERTTDTQYF.

This clonotype was counted only a few times. The chain recombines TRBV6-2 or TRBV6-3 with TRBJ2-7; 10 bases agree with TRBD2. The CDR3 runs to 14 residues. The trim removed 5 bases at V and 3 bases at J, leaving 4 bases unmatched. The germline V gene encodes CDR1 MNHEY and CDR2 SVGEGT. The CDR3 DNA sequence: TGTGCCAGCAGTCTAGCGGGGGACTTCTACGAGCAGTACGTC. As protein: CASSLAGDFYEQYV.

The chain employs TRBV4-1 and TRBJ1-1, with 8 nucleotides matching TRBD1. With 1 base clipped from V and 4 bases from J, the junction kept 8 bases outside the gene matches. Germline V gene sequence: CDR1 MGHRA, CDR2 YSYEKL. This CDR3 has 16 amino acids. The CDR3 nucleotides are TGCGCCAGCAGCCAAGGATCTGGACAGGGCGGCACTGAAGCTTTCTTT. This translates into CASSQGSGQGGTEAFF.

The V and J genes are TRBV12-3 or TRBV12-4 and TRBJ1-6, with D possibly matching TRBD1 (6 bases). The CDR3 is 13 amino acids. V was pared by 3 bases and J by 10 bases, with 10 bases between. DNA of the CDR3: TGTGCCAGCAGTTTCAAGGGGGGCTCACCCCTCCACTTT. The encoded protein is CASSFKGGSPLHF.

This clonotype was detected many times. This chain connects TRBV28 to TRBJ2-5; 10 bases line up with TRBD2. Germline V CDR1 and CDR2: MDHEN, SYDVKM. The ends lost 6 bases at V and 1 base at J; junction bases unmatched: 2. The CDR3 runs 14 residues. Here the CDR3 DNA reads TGTGCCAGCAGAAGCGGGGGGGCCCAAGAGACCCAGTACTTC. Its protein product is CASRSGGAQETQYF.

V usage is TRBV4-3 and J usage is TRBJ1-2; 7 nucleotides align to TRBD1. Losses at the gene ends were 3 bases for V and 7 bases for J; bases not matched to a gene: 8. From germline, CDR1 is LGHNA and CDR2 YSLEER. The CDR3 runs to 14 residues. The CDR3 sequence is CASSQTRGYGGYTF. Written as DNA, the CDR3 is TGCGCCAGCAGCCAGACCAGGGGGTACGGTGGCTACACCTTC.

This clonotype was seen at least ten times. The chain recombines TRBV4-3 with TRBJ1-6; D unresolved. V lost 0 bases and J 14 bases, leaving 14 bases between the germline ends. This CDR3 has 14 amino acids. From germline, CDR1 is LGHNA and CDR2 YSLEER. The DNA of the CDR3 is TGCGCCAGCAGCCAAGATCGAAAGGGTCCATCCCTCCACTTT. This encodes CASSQDRKGPSLHF.